What follows are 21 T cell receptor beta chains derived from one specimen sequenced in a study of human T cells and chemical hapten exposure. Regarding time point: patch test 2, 6 weeks after DPC sensitization. Described treatment: therapeutic diphenylcyclopropenone sensitization with weekly scalp DPC. TCRdb reanalysed the RACE reads using MiXCR and keeps one entry per CDR3 protein. Of about 140,000 distinct CDR3 sequences in the sample, approximately 10% are singletons; the top ten hold around 1.4%. Here the sequenced sample was whole blood, taken in connection with sensitization to the hapten diphenylcyclopropenone (DPC). These receptors came from a woman between 45 and 65 years old with alopecia areata. Some clones in this sample may be carry-over from other donors' samples.

This clonotype appeared a few times. The chain combines TRBV5-1 with TRBJ2-3; TRBD1 or TRBD2 may be the D gene (5 bases each). From germline, CDR1 is SGHRS and CDR2 YFSETQ. The V gene lost 9 bases and the J gene lost 2 bases, with 16 bases spanning the gap. CDR3 length: 14 amino acids. The CDR3 DNA reads as TGCGCCACCCGGGGACCCGGGAACACAGATACGCAGTATTTT. Translation: CATRGPGNTDTQYF.

This sequence joins TRBV20-1 and TRBJ2-3, with TRBD2 identical over 11 bases. Germline V gene lookup returns CDR1 DFQATT and CDR2 SNEGSKA (reference sequence). The CDR3 has 14 residues. The V gene end was trimmed by 3 bases and the J gene end by 6 bases; junction bases not matched to a gene: 5. CDR3 region: CSARLAGGPDTQYF. The DNA for the CDR3 is TGCAGTGCTAGGTTAGCGGGAGGGCCGGATACGCAGTATTTT.

In DNA, the CDR3 is TGTGCCACCTCCCAGGGAATTTCCCACAATGAGCAGTTCTTC. Its protein is CATSQGISHNEQFF. V gene TRBV24-1 combines with J gene TRBJ2-1, with D perhaps TRBD1 (5 bases). The V end was cut by 9 bases, the J end by 5 bases, with 16 bases between. CDR1 is KGHDR, CDR2 SFDVKD, per germline. This CDR3 has 14 amino acids.

This clonotype was recorded a few times. CDR3: CASSFGEGASSYEQYF. DNA for the CDR3: TGTGCCAGCAGCTTCGGGGAGGGGGCGAGTTCCTACGAGCAGTACTTC. The gene calls are TRBV6-2 or TRBV6-3 and TRBJ2-7, with D possibly being TRBD1 or TRBD2 (7 bases each). The CDR3 consists of 16 residues. Germline loops: CDR1 MNHEY, CDR2 SVGEGT. V lost 6 bases, J lost 1 base, and 19 bases lay in between.

The rearrangement joins TRBV30 to TRBJ2-7; D not certain. The ends were cut back, 1 base at V and 6 bases at J, with 13 bases in the middle. The germline gives CDR1 GTSNPN, CDR2 SVGIG (reference sequence). CDR3 length: 13 amino acids. The CDR3 here is CAWSGKGSVEQYF. The CDR3 coding sequence is TGTGCCTGGAGTGGGAAGGGATCGGTCGAGCAGTACTTC.

The chain has TRBV11-3 and TRBJ2-5; D is perhaps TRBD1 (6 bases). The CDR3 consists of 15 residues. Germline V CDR1 and CDR2: SGHNT, YENEEA. V gave up 5 bases and J gave up 2 bases, with 15 bases separating them. The chain's CDR3 is CASSPIGGQQETQYF. The DNA of the CDR3 is TGTGCCAGCAGCCCGATCGGTGGACAGCAAGAGACCCAGTACTTC. Together with reference TRBV11-3 and TRBJ2-5, the CDR3 gives the full variable domain: EAGVVQSPRYKIIEKKQPVAFWCNPISGHNTLYWYLQNLGQGPELLIRYENEEAVDDSQLPKDRFSAERLKGVDSTLKIQPAELGDSAVYLCASSPIGGQQETQYFGPGTRLLVL.

In the case of this clonotype: The junction does not match germline at one end; this may be a read error. The chain couples TRBV6-4 to TRBJ1-2; D unclear. CDR1 is MRHNA, CDR2 SNTAGT, per germline. The CDR3 has 14 amino acids. In nucleotides, the CDR3 is TGTGCCAGCAGTGACTCGGCCAGCTTTTTAGGCTACATCTTC. This codes for CASSDSASFLGYIF.

CDR3 sequence: CATTGSIGWNSPLHF. The CDR3 coding sequence is TGTGCCACCACAGGCAGTATAGGGTGGAATTCACCCCTCCACTTT. The V call is TRBV2, the J call TRBJ1-6; maybe TRBD1 (5 bases). V lost 10 bases to trimming and J lost 7 bases, with 20 bases between them. Germline lookup yields CDR1 SNHLY and CDR2 FYNNEI. There are 15 residues in the CDR3.

This clonotype has a handful of counts. The chain has TRBV29-1 and TRBJ2-5; perhaps TRBD2 as D (5 bases). Trimming removed 7 bases from V and 5 bases from J, with 5 bases in between. The CDR3 is made up of 9 amino acids. The germline V gene has CDR1 SQVTM and CDR2 ANQGSEA. CDR3 nucleotides: TGCAGCGCGGGGGAGACCCAGTACTTC. It translates to CSAGETQYF.

The chain employs TRBV12-3 or TRBV12-4 and TRBJ1-1, with a weak D call TRBD1 (6 bases). The CDR3 totals 14 residues. The V and J ends lost 1 base and 4 bases respectively, with 10 bases between them. CDR3 DNA: TGTGCCAGCAGTTTAGACAGGGCGACCACTGAAGCTTTCTTT. This sequence encodes CASSLDRATTEAFF.

The J gene is TRBJ1-3, the V gene TRBV5-1; 7 nucleotides align to TRBD1. CDR1 is SGHRS and CDR2 is YFSETQ in the germline V gene. The CDR3 runs to 14 residues. Germline trimming cut 3 bases from V and 2 bases from J; bases unmatched to any gene: 2. Here the CDR3 DNA reads TGCGCCAGCAGCTATACAGGGGCTGGAAACACCATATATTTT. It codes for CASSYTGAGNTIYF.

This clonotype was observed a handful of times. The chain employs TRBV11-1 and TRBJ1-1, with D perhaps TRBD1 (5 bases). Germline assignment: CDR1 SGHAT and CDR2 FQDESV (reference sequence). The CDR3 has 13 residues. V was clipped by 6 bases and J by 4 bases, with 12 bases between them. DNA of the CDR3: TGTGCCAGCAGTAACTATGGGGGCACTGAAGCTTTCTTT. This gives the protein CASSNYGGTEAFF.

The sample holds a few counts of this clonotype. The chain uses TRBV29-1 and TRBJ2-3, with D maybe TRBD2 (6 bases). CDR3 size: 11 residues. Germline CDR1 is SQVTM and CDR2 is ANQGSEA. CDR3 DNA sequence: TGCGGCGGGGTGCAGGCAGATACGCAGTATTTT. Translation gives CGGVQADTQYF.

V usage is TRBV6-1 and J usage is TRBJ1-5; a possible D gene is TRBD1 (5 bases). CDR3 length: 14 amino acids. The germline gives CDR1 MNHNS, CDR2 SASEGT. Trimming removed 4 bases from V and 2 bases from J, with 9 bases in between. The CDR3 DNA is TGTGCCAGCAGTGGGGGACTCGGCAATCAGCCCCAGCATTTT. Translating it yields CASSGGLGNQPQHF.

The chain joins TRBV29-1 to TRBJ2-1; D remains unclear. V shed 3 bases and J shed 10 bases, with 13 bases lying between them. This CDR3 contains 12 residues. Germline loops: CDR1 SQVTM, CDR2 ANQGSEA. Here the CDR3 DNA reads TGCAGCGTTGAGGGTCCTAATGGGGAGCAGTTCTTC. This translates into CSVEGPNGEQFF.

The rearrangement links TRBV27 to TRBJ2-7, with TRBD1 matching over 11 bases. Germline trimming cut 5 bases from V and 0 bases from J; bases unmatched to any gene: 9. Germline loops: CDR1 MNHEY, CDR2 SMNVEV (reference sequence). This CDR3 has 17 residues. As DNA, the CDR3 is TGTGCCAGCAGTCCGATTCGGGACAGGGGGTACTCCTACGAGCAGTACTTC. Amino acids: CASSPIRDRGYSYEQYF.

Comment on this clonotype: A clone one base away is much larger, so this may be a read error. V and J are TRBV2 and TRBJ1-1, with 7 bases matching TRBD1. With 6 bases clipped from V and 10 bases from J, the junction kept 5 bases outside the gene matches. Germline lookup yields CDR1 SNHLY and CDR2 FYNNEI. This CDR3 region has 11 residues. CDR3 loop: CASRTGIVAFF. CDR3 nucleotide sequence: TGTGCCAGCAGGACAGGGATTGTAGCTTTCTTT.

This clonotype was recorded at least ten times. This chain connects TRBV4-2 to TRBJ2-7, with 11 nucleotides matching TRBD1. Germline V gene data show CDR1 as LGHNA and CDR2 as YNFKEQ. The CDR3 has 17 amino acids. Trimming took 1 base from V and 0 from J; bases not matched to a gene: 5. The chain's CDR3 is CASSQVPGQGVSYEQYF. The CDR3 DNA follows: TGTGCCAGCAGCCAAGTCCCGGGACAGGGGGTCTCCTACGAGCAGTACTTC.

This clonotype was recorded many times. The chain combines TRBV11-2 with TRBJ1-2; D is unresolved. V was clipped by 1 base and J by 1 base, with 10 bases between them. This CDR3 has 15 amino acids. The germline V gene has CDR1 SGHAT and CDR2 FQNNGV. CDR3: CASSLVSRYNYGYTF. DNA of the CDR3: TGTGCCAGCAGCTTAGTATCCAGATATAACTATGGCTACACCTTC.

This chain uses TRBV5-1 with TRBJ1-4; D ambiguous. Germline CDR1 reads SGHRS; CDR2 reads YFSETQ. CDR3 length equals 15 residues. Trimming cost V 0 bases and J 4 bases, with 10 bases left between them. The CDR3 DNA follows: TGCGCCAGCAGCTTGGCCGGGGTTAATAATGAAAAACTGTTTTTT. Protein product: CASSLAGVNNEKLFF.

This clonotype was detected a few times. V is TRBV29-1 and J is TRBJ2-5; TRBD2 aligns across 8 bases. V shed 4 bases, J shed 5 bases, and the junction held 9 bases outside the gene matches. The CDR3 contains 14 residues. CDR1 is SQVTM and CDR2 is ANQGSEA in the germline V gene. CDR3 region: CSVGQVAGQETQYF. DNA for the CDR3: TGCAGCGTTGGGCAGGTAGCGGGGCAGGAGACCCAGTACTTC.